Following are 21 T cell receptor beta chains from one sample sequenced in a study of CD8+ T cells in alopecia areata. Regarding treatment: oral pan-JAK inhibitor, 5-10 mg twice daily. Following RNA extraction, reverse transcription yielded cDNA that acted as the sequencing template. Data came from immunoSEQ multiplex PCR; TCRdb stores just in-frame clones and leaves some out. Among about 180,000 clones listed, around 51% were seen once. The specimen comprised CD8+ T cells sorted from blood, sampled around week 54, from a patient treated with tofacitinib. All receptors derive from a human donor with alopecia areata.

The chain combines TRBV30 with TRBJ2-7, with 7 bases fitting TRBD2. The length of the CDR3 is 17 residues. The V gene end was trimmed by 3 bases and the J gene end by 5 bases; junction bases not matched to a gene: 19. CDR1 is GTSNPN, CDR2 SVGIG, per germline (reference sequence). CDR3 coding DNA: TGTGCCTGGAGCGCTTGGGAGGGGAGTTACCTTTTGAACGAGCAGTACTTC. Translation gives CAWSAWEGSYLLNEQYF. Full variable domain (missing parts from reference TRBV30 and TRBJ2-7): SQTIHQWPATLVQPVGSPLSLECTVEGTSNPNLYWYRQAAGRGLQLLFYSVGIGQISSEVPQNLSASRPQDRQFILSSKKLLLSDSGFYLCAWSAWEGSYLLNEQYFGPGTRLTVT.

In regard to this clone: The identical CDR3 is also encoded by other nucleotide sequences in the sample. This rearrangement joins TRBV7-9 to TRBJ1-2, with unresolved D. V was shortened by 1 base and J by 1 base, with 4 bases between the two germline ends. The length of the CDR3 is 13 residues. Germline V CDR1 and CDR2: SEHNR, FQNEAQ (reference sequence). DNA of the CDR3: TGTGCCAGCAGCTTAGGAGTTAACTATGGCTACACCTTC. Protein product: CASSLGVNYGYTF.

The chain carries TRBV6-5 and TRBJ2-1, with D possibly matching TRBD1 (5 bases). CDR3 size: 13 residues. Germline V lookup: CDR1 MNHEY, CDR2 SVGAGI. Deletions cut 3 bases from V and 4 bases from J, with 7 bases between. The CDR3 bases are TGTGCCAGCAGTTATCAGGGATACAATGAGCAGTTCTTC. As protein: CASSYQGYNEQFF.

This clone has just a few counts. The genes are TRBV6-5 and TRBJ1-2; D uncertain. This CDR3 has 13 amino acids. Germline CDR1 reads MNHEY; CDR2 reads SVGAGI. V lost 5 bases to trimming and J lost 8 bases, with 15 bases between them. This CDR3 reads CASSALVGSGYTF. CDR3 in DNA: TGTGCCAGCAGTGCCCTCGTGGGTAGCGGCTACACCTTC.

The V gene is TRBV11-2, the J gene TRBJ2-7; the match to TRBD2 covers 7 bases. V gave up 1 base and J gave up 1 base; unmatched junction bases: 10. CDR1 and CDR2 (germline): SGHAT, FQNNGV. CDR3 size: 17 residues. CDR3 region: CASSLGNLGGKSYEQYF. For the CDR3, the DNA is TGTGCCAGCAGCTTAGGAAACCTGGGGGGGAAGTCCTACGAGCAGTACTTC.

This clone was found a few times. V and J are TRBV5-6 and TRBJ2-7, with a weak D call TRBD2 (6 bases). This CDR3 has 12 residues. Germline CDR1 and CDR2: SGHDT and YYEEEE. Trimming removed 4 bases from V and 3 bases from J, with 8 bases in between. CDR3 loop: CASSRDFYEQYF. The CDR3, as DNA: TGTGCCAGCAGCCGGGACTTCTACGAGCAGTACTTC.

Of note for this clone: Other nucleotide sequences in the sample specify the same CDR3. This chain links TRBV6-5 with TRBJ2-5; D possibly uses TRBD1 or TRBD2 (5 bases each). This CDR3 is built from 13 residues. Germline V gene sequence: CDR1 MNHEY, CDR2 SVGAGI. Trimming removed 2 bases from V and 5 bases from J, with 9 bases in between. CDR3 DNA: TGTGCCAGCAGTTACGGAGAGGGGGAGACCCAGTACTTC. It is translated as CASSYGEGETQYF.

The V call is TRBV2, the J call TRBJ2-1, with D uncertain. The length of the CDR3 is 14 residues. The V and J ends lost 9 bases and 0 bases respectively, with 12 bases between them. Germline CDR1 is SNHLY and CDR2 is FYNNEI. Here the CDR3 reads CARGSNLSYNEQFF. The CDR3 DNA follows: TGTGCCAGAGGAAGCAACCTCTCCTACAATGAGCAGTTCTTC.

This chain uses TRBV18 with TRBJ2-7; TRBD1 agrees at 11 bases. The CDR3 consists of 16 residues. V trimming: 6 bases; J trimming: 3 bases; junction bases outside the gene matches: 10. Germline assignment: CDR1 KGHSH and CDR2 LQKENI. The CDR3 sequence: CASSLRTGGAGYEQYF. The CDR3 DNA sequence: TGTGCCAGCTCCCTAAGGACAGGGGGCGCTGGCTACGAGCAGTACTTC.

This chain joins TRBV4-3 and TRBJ1-1, with a weak D call TRBD1 (5 bases). The CDR3 consists of 14 residues. Per germline, CDR1 LGHNA and CDR2 YSLEER. The V end was cut by 2 bases, the J end by 3 bases, with 10 bases between. The CDR3 region has the DNA TGCGCCAGCAGCCAAACCGGGGCCTACACTGAAGCTTTCTTT. It translates to CASSQTGAYTEAFF.

The chain has TRBV2 and TRBJ2-7, with a possible D match to TRBD1 (6 bases). Germline CDR1 SNHLY, CDR2 FYNNEI. CDR3 length: 15 amino acids. The V end was cut by 6 bases, the J end by 4 bases, with 19 bases between. The CDR3 reads CASRTPTGKGYEQYF. In DNA form, the CDR3 reads TGTGCCAGCAGGACCCCAACAGGGAAGGGGTACGAGCAGTACTTC.

The chain has TRBV2 and TRBJ2-7; the D is unclear. Trimming left V 2 bases short and J 10 bases short, with 12 bases between. This CDR3 region has 12 residues. Germline assignment: CDR1 SNHLY and CDR2 FYNNEI. CDR3 coding DNA: TGTGCCAGCAGTGAACGGGTGCAGCATCAGTACTTC. Protein sequence: CASSERVQHQYF.

This CDR3 reads CASSLVVTGLSGELFF. CDR3 nucleotides: TGTGCCAGCAGCTTAGTCGTGACAGGGTTGTCCGGGGAGCTGTTTTTT. The V call is TRBV7-2, the J call TRBJ2-2; 7 nucleotides match TRBD1. V was pared by 1 base and J by 6 bases, with 8 bases of the junction left unmatched. CDR1 is SGHTA, CDR2 FQGNSA, per germline. CDR3 size: 16 residues. The variable domain in full, with the rest retrieved from reference TRBV7-2 and TRBJ2-2, is GAGVSQSPSNKVTEKGKDVELRCDPISGHTALYWYRQSLGQGLEFLIYFQGNSAPDKSGLPSDRFSAERTGGSVSTLTIQRTQQEDSAVYLCASSLVVTGLSGELFFGEGSRLTVL.

The CDR3 sequence is CASRLTPGHSYEQYF. The CDR3 DNA is TGCGCCAGCAGATTGACCCCGGGACACTCCTACGAGCAGTACTTC. This chain links TRBV5-1 with TRBJ2-7; maybe TRBD1 (6 bases). The CDR3 runs to 15 residues. Trimming left V 5 bases short and J 0 bases short, with 15 bases between. Germline V CDR1 and CDR2: SGHRS, YFSETQ.

This chain joins TRBV5-1 and TRBJ2-7; D unclear. The CDR3 runs 13 residues. Germline CDR1 SGHRS, CDR2 YFSETQ. V lost 2 bases and J 4 bases, leaving 10 bases between the germline ends. CDR3 nucleotide sequence: TGCGCCAGCAGCTTAGATGGTAATTACGAGCAGTACTTC. This sequence encodes CASSLDGNYEQYF. The complete variable domain, with remaining parts taken from reference TRBV5-1 and TRBJ2-7, reads KAGVTQTPRYLIKTRGQQVTLSCSPISGHRSVSWYQQTPGQGLQFLFEYFSETQRNKGNFPGRFSGRQFSNSRSEMNVSTLELGDSALYLCASSLDGNYEQYFGPGTRLTVT.

V usage is TRBV30 and J usage is TRBJ1-5, with unresolved D. CDR1 is GTSNPN, CDR2 SVGIG, per germline (reference sequence). Trimming took 1 base from V and 0 from J, leaving 10 bases between them. This CDR3 has 15 residues. The CDR3, as DNA: TGTGCCTGGAGTGGGTACGGTTATAGCAATCAGCCCCAGCATTTT. Translated, it gives CAWSGYGYSNQPQHF. Drawing the rest from reference TRBV30 and TRBJ1-5, the complete variable domain is SQTIHQWPATLVQPVGSPLSLECTVEGTSNPNLYWYRQAAGRGLQLLFYSVGIGQISSEVPQNLSASRPQDRQFILSSKKLLLSDSGFYLCAWSGYGYSNQPQHFGDGTRLSIL.

The rearrangement links TRBV14 to TRBJ1-6; 8 bases line up with TRBD1. J was trimmed by 5 bases and V by 2 bases; bases with no gene match: 8. This CDR3 is 17 amino acids long. Germline V gene data show CDR1 as SGHDN and CDR2 as FVKESK. CDR3 amino acids: CASSQKTGAPDNSPLHF. In DNA, the CDR3 is TGTGCCAGCAGCCAAAAGACAGGGGCCCCAGATAATTCACCCCTCCACTTT.

The rearrangement links TRBV7-2 to TRBJ2-7, with 8 bases aligning to TRBD1. The CDR3 runs to 16 residues. Germline V CDR1 and CDR2: SGHTA, FQGNSA. Unmatched junction bases numbered 10, after V lost 3 bases and J lost 3 bases. The CDR3 DNA reads as TGTGCCAGCAGCTTCCCCGTGACAGGGGCTTACTACGAGCAGTACTTC. This sequence encodes CASSFPVTGAYYEQYF.

The rearrangement joins TRBV6-5 to TRBJ2-2; D remains unclear. Germline-derived CDR1 and CDR2 are MNHEY and SVGAGI. This CDR3 spans 14 amino acids. V was trimmed by 6 bases and J by 3 bases, leaving 11 bases between them. The CDR3 nucleotides are TGTGCCAGCAGCCCTTACACCTACACCGGGGAGCTGTTTTTT. Its translation is CASSPYTYTGELFF.

The chain combines TRBV7-9 with TRBJ1-1; possible D gene TRBD1, 6 bases. The CDR3 extends over 17 amino acids. V lost 2 bases and J 1 base, leaving 17 bases between the germline ends. The germline V gene has CDR1 SEHNR and CDR2 FQNEAQ (reference sequence). The CDR3 region has the DNA TGTGCCAGCAGCTTAATGGGGCTACAGGGAGGGAACACTGAAGCTTTCTTT. Translation gives CASSLMGLQGGNTEAFF.

The V call is TRBV7-9, the J call TRBJ2-1, with D perhaps TRBD1 or TRBD2 (6 bases each). CDR3 length: 15 amino acids. Per germline, CDR1 SEHNR and CDR2 FQNEAQ (reference sequence). V dropped 5 bases and J dropped 0 bases, with 11 bases sitting between them. CDR3 bases: TGTGCCAGCAGCCCCCGGGGGCCCTCCTACAATGAGCAGTTCTTC. Protein product: CASSPRGPSYNEQFF.